The entry that follows covers one TCR beta chain sequence. Antigen specificity is unknown. This sample is part of a study of blood T cells in healthy people across ages. Between the trimmed V and J ends, which lost 2 bases and 12 bases, there was a span of 20 bases. Germline V lookup: CDR1 LGHNA, CDR2 YNFKEQ. The CDR3 consists of 14 residues. Study-wide results and limits: Compared with aged donors, long-lived donors showed fewer expanded clones, suggesting selection.

Primers used in a second PCR of about 7 to 12 cycles were a sample-barcoded 5' primer and a J-beta primer mix. A single record per CDR3 protein comes from TCRdb applying MiXCR to the 5' RACE reads. The sample lists over 950,000 distinct CDR3 sequences, 51% occurring once. The chain uses TRBV4-2 and TRBJ2-7; D is possibly TRBD1 (5 bases). The source is a woman aged 60-75 years in good health. Sample: blood. The CDR3 here is CASSQSDSQETLYF. Here the CDR3 DNA reads TGTGCCAGCAGCCAATCCGACAGTCAAGAGACCCTGTACTTC.